This entry is about one TCR beta chain. This sample is drawn from a study of cytomegalovirus exposure and HLA in healthy donors. The PCR was carried out with 60 Vbeta primers and 13 Jbeta primers. Here immunoSEQ multiplex PCR was the method, and the copy in TCRdb shows in-frame clones only, minus some. This table holds about 88,000 clones, under 85% found once. The junction had 10 bases not matched to a gene; V was cut back by 1 base and J by 1 base. The CDR3 has 19 residues. The germline gives CDR1 SGHVS, CDR2 FQNEAQ. Sequencing was performed on PBMCs. This chain uses TRBV7-8 with TRBJ1-5, with 10 bases fitting TRBD1. The TCR was taken from a man aged 25 to 40 in good health and CMV-seronegative. The CDR3 reads CASSLEVRDRGFSNQPQHF. CDR3 sequence (DNA): TGTGCCAGCAGCTTAGAGGTCCGGGACAGGGGCTTCAGCAATCAGCCCCAGCATTTT.